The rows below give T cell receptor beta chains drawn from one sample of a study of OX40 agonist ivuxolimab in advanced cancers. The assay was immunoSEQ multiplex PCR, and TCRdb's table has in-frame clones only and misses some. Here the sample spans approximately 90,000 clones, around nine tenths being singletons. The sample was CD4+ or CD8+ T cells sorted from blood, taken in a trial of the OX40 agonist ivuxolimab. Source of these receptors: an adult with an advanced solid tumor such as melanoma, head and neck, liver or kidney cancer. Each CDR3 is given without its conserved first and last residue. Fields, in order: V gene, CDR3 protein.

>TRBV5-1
ASAIEETQY
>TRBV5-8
ASSLVASGVGSDTQY
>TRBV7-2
ASSFDSNYEQY
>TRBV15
ATSRGLGLAGETQY
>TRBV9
ASSAGPNNLGTQY
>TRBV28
ASPYLRRTGGCGQY
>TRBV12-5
ASARKSPHNEQF
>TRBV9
ASSVGMTAGDEKLF
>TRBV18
ASHRDGVQEQY
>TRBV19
ASSIGGQGMGEQY
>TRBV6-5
ASSPHRANNYGYT
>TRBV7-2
ASSPGTSGGNEQF
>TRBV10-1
ASSGTRGDNEQF
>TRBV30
AWSVAGRDTQY
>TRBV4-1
ASSHPRGLSSGANVLT
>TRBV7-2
ASSPPQSNQPQH
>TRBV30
AWSVRVTYEQY
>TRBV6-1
ASVQGVNNEQF
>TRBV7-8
ASSSSGRNSNQPQH
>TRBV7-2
ASSLAAGTNTGELF
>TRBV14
ASSTGTGRDTQY
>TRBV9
ASSVVGQGNGGELF
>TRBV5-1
ASSLMLAGGNEQF
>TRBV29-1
SVARDRGSYEQY
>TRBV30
AWTRSRNSPLH
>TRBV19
ASTRGDSYEQY
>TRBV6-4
ASSDSIRVT
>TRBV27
ASRFQGAVNPYEQY
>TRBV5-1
ASSLGGTGGTEQY
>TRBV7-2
ASSSGGQRHEQY
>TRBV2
ASFGGFAGNTIY
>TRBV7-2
ASSLYGETQY
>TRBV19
ASRIQGDNQPQH
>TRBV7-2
ASSYDRVRAEAF
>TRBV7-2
ASSFSRDSDYT